This is a list of T cell receptor beta chains from one sample in a study of shared clonotypes between healthy human individuals. Clones were sequenced by immunoSEQ multiplex PCR, and TCRdb holds only the in-frame ones, with some missing. The top ten hold 0.9% to 1.3% of the sample, which has 2 million to 2.5 million clones, approximately 94% seen once. Sequencing used naive CD8+ T cells sorted from blood. The receptors shown here come from a man aged 18-30 years in good health. The CDR3 runs from the conserved cysteine through the conserved F or W. Each record gives: V gene, D gene, J gene, clone size, CDR3 DNA, CDR3 protein. The D gene is left open where the match is weak. Where a row states a size, it is once, few, many or the class of an expanded clone; other rows omit it.

V gene: TRBV27; D gene: TRBD1; J gene: TRBJ2-5; clone size: -; CDR3 DNA: TGTGCCAGCAGCTCCGGGACAGGGGGGCCCTCGGAGACCCAGTACTTC; CDR3 protein: CASSSGTGGPSETQYF
V gene: TRBV13; D gene: TRBD1; J gene: TRBJ2-7; clone size: -; CDR3 DNA: TGTGCCAGCAGCTTGGGAATCGGGACAGGGTTGTACGAGCAGTACTTC; CDR3 protein: CASSLGIGTGLYEQYF
V gene: TRBV10-2; D gene: -; J gene: TRBJ2-5; clone size: -; CDR3 DNA: TGCGCCAGCAGTGAGGGAGAGACCCAGTACTTC; CDR3 protein: CASSEGETQYF
V gene: TRBV5-6; D gene: TRBD2; J gene: TRBJ2-3; clone size: -; CDR3 DNA: TGTGCCAGCAGCCGGCTGGTAGCGGGGGAGGATACGCAGTATTTT; CDR3 protein: CASSRLVAGEDTQYF
V gene: TRBV6-1; D gene: -; J gene: TRBJ1-6; clone size: few; CDR3 DNA: TGTGCCAGCAGTCCCACAGCCTCACCCCTCCACTTT; CDR3 protein: CASSPTASPLHF
V gene: TRBV19; D gene: -; J gene: TRBJ2-7; clone size: -; CDR3 DNA: TGTGCCAGTAGTGACGAAATGACTGGGGTCCACGAGCAGTACTTC; CDR3 protein: CASSDEMTGVHEQYF
V gene: TRBV4-1; D gene: TRBD2; J gene: TRBJ2-1; clone size: -; CDR3 DNA: TGCGCCAGCAGCCATGCAGAGGGACTAGCGGGATACAATGAGCAGTTCTTC; CDR3 protein: CASSHAEGLAGYNEQFF
V gene: TRBV7-8; D gene: -; J gene: TRBJ2-7; clone size: -; CDR3 DNA: TGTGCCAGCAGCTTATTGATGAATTCCTACGAGCAGTACTTC; CDR3 protein: CASSLLMNSYEQYF
V gene: TRBV28; D gene: -; J gene: TRBJ1-1; clone size: -; CDR3 DNA: TGTGCCAGCAGTTTATCTTGGACTGAAGCTTTCTTT; CDR3 protein: CASSLSWTEAFF
V gene: TRBV5-1; D gene: -; J gene: TRBJ1-5; clone size: -; CDR3 DNA: TGCGCCAGCAGAATGGACGGGAATCAGCCCCAGCATTTT; CDR3 protein: CASRMDGNQPQHF
V gene: TRBV6-5; D gene: -; J gene: TRBJ2-7; clone size: -; CDR3 DNA: TGTGCCAGCAGTTACTCCGGGGCCTACGAGCAGTACTTC; CDR3 protein: CASSYSGAYEQYF
V gene: TRBV2; D gene: -; J gene: TRBJ2-5; clone size: -; CDR3 DNA: TGTGCCAGCGACAGGCCCCAAGAGACCCAGTACTTC; CDR3 protein: CASDRPQETQYF
V gene: TRBV19; D gene: TRBD1; J gene: TRBJ2-1; clone size: -; CDR3 DNA: TGTGCCAGTAGTATTTTCTTTCGGACAGGGGAGCACAATGAGCAGTTCTTC; CDR3 protein: CASSIFFRTGEHNEQFF
V gene: TRBV9; D gene: TRBD2; J gene: TRBJ2-2; clone size: -; CDR3 DNA: TGTGCCAGCAGCGTACAGGGACTAGCGGGGGGGCCCGGCGGGGAGCTGTTTTTT; CDR3 protein: CASSVQGLAGGPGGELFF
V gene: TRBV6-1; D gene: TRBD1; J gene: TRBJ2-7; clone size: -; CDR3 DNA: TGTGCCAGCAGTGAGCTTAAGACAGGGGAGCAGTACTTC; CDR3 protein: CASSELKTGEQYF
V gene: TRBV6-5; D gene: TRBD1; J gene: TRBJ2-3; clone size: -; CDR3 DNA: TGTGCCAGCAGTTTAGGACAGGGGGCAGATACGCAGTATTTT; CDR3 protein: CASSLGQGADTQYF
V gene: TRBV27; D gene: TRBD2; J gene: TRBJ2-7; clone size: -; CDR3 DNA: TGTGCCAGCACCCCTGTGGGGGGAGGGCGCTTCGAGCAGTACTTC; CDR3 protein: CASTPVGGGRFEQYF
V gene: TRBV21-1; D gene: -; J gene: TRBJ1-1; clone size: -; CDR3 DNA: TGTGCCAGCAGCAAAGTAGGGGCTGCGGTGGGCTTGAACACTGAAGCTTTCTTT; CDR3 protein: CASSKVGAAVGLNTEAFF
V gene: TRBV5-5; D gene: TRBD1; J gene: TRBJ2-7; clone size: -; CDR3 DNA: TGTGCCAGCAGACCCGGACAGGGGGAGACCTACGAGCAGTACTTC; CDR3 protein: CASRPGQGETYEQYF
V gene: TRBV4-1; D gene: TRBD1; J gene: TRBJ1-2; clone size: -; CDR3 DNA: TGCGCCAGCAGCCAAGTTAGGACAGGACACCCTAACTATGGCTACACCTTC; CDR3 protein: CASSQVRTGHPNYGYTF
V gene: TRBV6-1; D gene: TRBD1; J gene: TRBJ2-7; clone size: -; CDR3 DNA: TGTGCCAGCAGTCACGGGACAGGGTGGGAGCAGTACTTC; CDR3 protein: CASSHGTGWEQYF
V gene: TRBV6-6; D gene: -; J gene: TRBJ2-7; clone size: -; CDR3 DNA: TGTGCCAGCAGTTACTCGAGAGAGCAGTACTTC; CDR3 protein: CASSYSREQYF
V gene: TRBV20-1; D gene: TRBD1; J gene: TRBJ1-1; clone size: -; CDR3 DNA: TGCAGTGCTCCTACAGGGGGCATGGCTTTCTTT; CDR3 protein: CSAPTGGMAFF
V gene: TRBV5-6; D gene: -; J gene: TRBJ2-3; clone size: -; CDR3 DNA: TGTGCCAGCAGCTTGGCGTCAGATACGCAGTATTTT; CDR3 protein: CASSLASDTQYF
V gene: TRBV7-6; D gene: -; J gene: TRBJ2-5; clone size: few; CDR3 DNA: TGTGCCAGCAGCTGGGACACGAGAGAGACCCAGTACTTC; CDR3 protein: CASSWDTRETQYF
V gene: TRBV11-2; D gene: -; J gene: TRBJ1-5; clone size: -; CDR3 DNA: TGTGCCAGCAGCGAATGGGGGAGCAATCAGCCCCAGCATTTT; CDR3 protein: CASSEWGSNQPQHF
V gene: TRBV9; D gene: -; J gene: TRBJ1-2; clone size: -; CDR3 DNA: TGTGCCAGCAGCCCCCTGTTAGTGGGGGCTAACTATGGCTACACCTTC; CDR3 protein: CASSPLLVGANYGYTF
V gene: TRBV6-1; D gene: -; J gene: TRBJ1-1; clone size: -; CDR3 DNA: TGTGCCAGCAGTGAAGGTGGGAACACTGAAGCTTTCTTT; CDR3 protein: CASSEGGNTEAFF
V gene: TRBV5-6; D gene: -; J gene: TRBJ1-1; clone size: -; CDR3 DNA: TGTGCCAGCAGCTTGTTCCTTGTTGGGGCGGGGAACACTGAAGCTTTCTTT; CDR3 protein: CASSLFLVGAGNTEAFF
V gene: TRBV4-3; D gene: -; J gene: TRBJ1-2; clone size: -; CDR3 DNA: TGCGCCAGCAGCCAAGAAGGCGGAAATAACTATGGCTACACCTTC; CDR3 protein: CASSQEGGNNYGYTF
V gene: TRBV6-5; D gene: TRBD1; J gene: TRBJ1-5; clone size: once; CDR3 DNA: TGTGCCAGCAGCCCGGGACAGAAGAATCAGCCCCAGCATTTT; CDR3 protein: CASSPGQKNQPQHF
V gene: TRBV9; D gene: -; J gene: TRBJ1-3; clone size: -; CDR3 DNA: TGTGCCAGCAGCGTAGCCGCTCAGGGTCTATACACCATATATTTT; CDR3 protein: CASSVAAQGLYTIYF
V gene: TRBV10-1; D gene: -; J gene: TRBJ1-6; clone size: -; CDR3 DNA: TGCGCCATCCTGGACAAGTTTTGTCACTTT; CDR3 protein: CAILDKFCHF
V gene: TRBV2; D gene: -; J gene: TRBJ2-7; clone size: -; CDR3 DNA: TGTGCCGGACTCAGGGGGGAAGACGCGCCCCACTACGAGCAGTACTTC; CDR3 protein: CAGLRGEDAPHYEQYF
V gene: TRBV19; D gene: -; J gene: TRBJ2-7; clone size: -; CDR3 DNA: TGTGCCAGTAGTATCGAGTCGGATGACTACGAGCAGTACTTC; CDR3 protein: CASSIESDDYEQYF
V gene: TRBV28; D gene: TRBD2; J gene: TRBJ2-5; clone size: -; CDR3 DNA: TGTGCCAGCAGTTTAAGACTAGCCGGGGAGACCCAGTACTTC; CDR3 protein: CASSLRLAGETQYF
V gene: TRBV6-4; D gene: TRBD2; J gene: TRBJ2-1; clone size: -; CDR3 DNA: TGTGCCACCCCCTGGTGTTGGCGGGGGGGCGGTCGGAATGAGCAGTTCTTC; CDR3 protein: CATPWCWRGGGRNEQFF
V gene: TRBV9; D gene: -; J gene: TRBJ2-2; clone size: -; CDR3 DNA: TGTGCCAGCCGGGGGCCCGGGACCGGGGAGCTGTTTTTT; CDR3 protein: CASRGPGTGELFF
V gene: TRBV5-1; D gene: -; J gene: TRBJ1-4; clone size: -; CDR3 DNA: TGCGCCAGCAGCTTGCCCGGGGATGGGGCTAATGAAAAACTGTTTTTT; CDR3 protein: CASSLPGDGANEKLFF